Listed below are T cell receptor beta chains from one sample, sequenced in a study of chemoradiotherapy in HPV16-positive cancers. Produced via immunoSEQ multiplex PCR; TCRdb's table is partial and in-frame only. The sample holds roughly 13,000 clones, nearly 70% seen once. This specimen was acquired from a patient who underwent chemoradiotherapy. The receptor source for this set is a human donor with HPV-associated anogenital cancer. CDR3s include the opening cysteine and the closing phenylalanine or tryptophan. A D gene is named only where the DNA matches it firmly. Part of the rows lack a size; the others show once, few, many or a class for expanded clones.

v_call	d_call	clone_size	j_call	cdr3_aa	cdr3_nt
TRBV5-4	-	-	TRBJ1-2	CASSLAVEGYGYTF	TGTGCCAGCAGCTTGGCCGTGGAAGGGTATGGCTACACCTTC
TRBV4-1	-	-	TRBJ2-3	CASSPTNPGNYRDTQYF	TGCGCCAGCAGCCCCACCAACCCGGGCAATTACAGAGATACGCAGTATTTT
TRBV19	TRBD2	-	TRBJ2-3	CASSIGGTTHDTQYF	TGTGCCAGTAGTATCGGGGGGACGACACACGATACGCAGTATTTT
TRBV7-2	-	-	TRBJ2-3	CASREGIGDTQYF	TGTGCCAGCAGAGAGGGGATTGGAGATACGCAGTATTTT
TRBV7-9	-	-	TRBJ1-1	CASSPRLGSWTEAFF	TGTGCCAGCAGCCCCCGCCTTGGGAGTTGGACTGAAGCTTTCTTT
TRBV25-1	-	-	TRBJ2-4	CASSGLDDGDIQYF	TGTGCCAGCAGTGGATTGGACGATGGGGACATTCAGTACTTC
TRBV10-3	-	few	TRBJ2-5	CAISDLETQYF	TGTGCCATCAGTGACTTGGAGACCCAGTACTTC
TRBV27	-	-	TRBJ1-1	CASSLLGGGGRNTEAFF	TGTGCCAGCAGTTTATTGGGAGGGGGAGGAAGGAACACTGAAGCTTTCTTT
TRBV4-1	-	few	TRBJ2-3	CASSQVGLLDTQYF	TGCGCCAGCAGCCAAGTGGGACTCTTAGATACGCAGTATTTT
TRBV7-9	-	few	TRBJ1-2	CASSSTQTNYGYTF	TGTGCCAGCAGCTCGACACAAACTAACTATGGCTACACCTTC
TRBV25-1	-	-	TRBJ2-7	CASSPGVTYEQYF	TGTGCCAGCAGTCCCGGGGTAACCTACGAGCAGTACTTC
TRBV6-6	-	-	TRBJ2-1	CASSPGLQYNEQFF	TGTGCCAGCAGCCCGGGACTCCAATACAATGAGCAGTTCTTC
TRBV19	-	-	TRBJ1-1	CASRKGIRDRLNTEAFF	TGTGCCAGTAGGAAGGGGATAAGAGACAGGCTAAACACTGAAGCTTTCTTT
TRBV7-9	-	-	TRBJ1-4	CASSSPRDATNEKLFF	TGTGCCAGCAGCTCCCCCCGGGACGCAACTAATGAAAAACTGTTTTTT
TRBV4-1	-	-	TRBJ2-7	CASSPPSYEQYF	TGCGCCAGCAGCCCTCCCTCCTACGAGCAGTACTTC
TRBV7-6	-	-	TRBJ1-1	CASSSYGGINTEAFF	TGTGCCAGCAGCTCCTACGGGGGAATCAACACTGAAGCTTTCTTT
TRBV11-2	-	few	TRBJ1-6	CASRHPGRSRNSPLHF	TGTGCCAGCAGGCACCCGGGGAGGAGCCGGAATTCACCCCTCCACTTT
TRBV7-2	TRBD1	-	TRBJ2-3	CASSLAQGANWADTQYF	TGTGCCAGCAGCCTCGCCCAGGGGGCGAATTGGGCAGATACGCAGTATTTT
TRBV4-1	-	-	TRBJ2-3	CASSQDQGTTDTQYF	TGCGCCAGCAGCCAAGATCAGGGAACCACAGATACGCAGTATTTT
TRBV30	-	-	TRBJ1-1	CAWIGAGWMNTEAFF	TGTGCCTGGATCGGGGCAGGCTGGATGAACACTGAAGCTTTCTTT
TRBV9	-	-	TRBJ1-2	CASSPHGEEGGYTF	TGTGCCAGCAGCCCACATGGGGAAGAGGGTGGCTACACCTTC
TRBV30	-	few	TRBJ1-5	CAWSVREGQPQHF	TGTGCCTGGAGTGTCAGGGAGGGTCAGCCCCAGCATTTT
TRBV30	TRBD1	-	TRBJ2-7	CAWRGHTDRGTTYEQYF	TGTGCCTGGAGAGGACACACCGACAGGGGGACTACCTACGAGCAGTACTTC
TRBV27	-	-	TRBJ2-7	CASRRGGQPSIIYEQYF	TGTGCCAGCAGGAGAGGGGGGCAGCCCTCAATTATATACGAGCAGTACTTC
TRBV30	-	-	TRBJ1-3	CAWGSSGNTIYF	TGTGCCTGGGGCTCCTCTGGAAACACCATATATTTT
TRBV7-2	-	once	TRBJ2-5	CASSSRRQETQYF	TGTGCCAGCAGCTCGCGCAGGCAAGAGACCCAGTACTTC
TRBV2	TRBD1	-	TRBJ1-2	CASMNRGQVANYGYTF	TGTGCCAGCATGAACAGGGGGCAGGTAGCTAACTATGGCTACACCTTC
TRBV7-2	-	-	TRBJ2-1	CASSLEFSNEQFF	TGTGCCAGCAGCTTAGAGTTTAGCAATGAGCAGTTCTTC
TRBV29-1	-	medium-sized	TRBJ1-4	CSVGETPEKLFF	TGCAGCGTTGGCGAGACTCCAGAAAAACTGTTTTTT
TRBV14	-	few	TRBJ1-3	CASSPQMGNTIYF	TGTGCCAGCAGCCCGCAAATGGGGAACACCATATATTTT
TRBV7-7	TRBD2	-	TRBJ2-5	CASSSSGGSETQYF	TGTGCTAGCAGCTCTAGCGGGGGTTCGGAGACCCAGTACTTC
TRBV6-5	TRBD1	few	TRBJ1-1	CASSLTGVMNTEAFF	TGTGCCAGCAGTTTGACAGGGGTAATGAACACTGAAGCTTTCTTT
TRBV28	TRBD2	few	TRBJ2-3	CAIHGGASDTQYF	TGTGCCATCCACGGGGGGGCCTCAGATACGCAGTATTTT
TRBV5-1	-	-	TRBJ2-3	CASSQLAGGPDTQYF	TGCGCCAGCAGCCAATTGGCTGGGGGGCCGGATACGCAGTATTTT
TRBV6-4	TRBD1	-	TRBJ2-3	CASSQQGGGADTQYF	TGTGCCAGCAGTCAACAGGGGGGTGGCGCAGATACGCAGTATTTT
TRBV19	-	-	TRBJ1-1	CAIPGQNTEAFF	TGTGCCATCCCGGGACAGAACACTGAAGCTTTCTTT
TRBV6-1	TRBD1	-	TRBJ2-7	CASSDVTQGAYEQYF	TGTGCCAGCAGTGACGTAACTCAGGGGGCCTACGAGCAGTACTTC
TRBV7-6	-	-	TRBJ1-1	CASSPIGDTEAFF	TGTGCCAGCAGCCCTATTGGGGACACTGAAGCTTTCTTT
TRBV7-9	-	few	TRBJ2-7	CASSLAVEQYF	TGTGCCAGCAGCTTAGCGGTCGAGCAGTACTTC
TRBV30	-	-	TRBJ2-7	CASGHGGYEQYF	TGTGCCTCCGGGCATGGGGGTTACGAGCAGTACTTC
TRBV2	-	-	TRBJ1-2	CASSEFAGPYGYTF	TGTGCCAGCAGTGAATTCGCAGGCCCCTATGGCTACACCTTC
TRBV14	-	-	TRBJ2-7	CASSFRTPSYEQYF	TGTGCCAGCAGCTTCAGGACACCCTCCTACGAGCAGTACTTC
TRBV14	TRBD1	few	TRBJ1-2	CASSKDRQGYGDGYTF	TGTGCCAGCAGCAAAGATCGACAGGGATATGGGGATGGCTACACCTTC
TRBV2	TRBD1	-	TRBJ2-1	CASSAETGEINEQFF	TGTGCCAGCAGTGCAGAGACAGGGGAAATCAATGAGCAGTTCTTC
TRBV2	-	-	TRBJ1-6	CASRSDSMENSPLHF	TGTGCCAGCAGAAGTGACAGTATGGAAAATTCACCCCTCCACTTT
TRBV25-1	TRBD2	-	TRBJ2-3	CASSESARRGSTDTQYF	TGTGCCAGCAGTGAATCGGCCAGGCGGGGGAGCACAGATACGCAGTATTTT
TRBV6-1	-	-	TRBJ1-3	CASSEDEDSGNTIYF	TGTGCCAGCAGTGAAGATGAGGACTCTGGAAACACCATATATTTT
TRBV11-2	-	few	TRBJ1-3	CASSLIRNSGNTIYF	TGTGCCAGCAGCCTTATCCGGAACTCTGGAAACACCATATATTTT
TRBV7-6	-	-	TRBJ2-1	CASSGTTSFEQFF	TGTGCCAGCAGCGGAACGACTAGTTTTGAGCAGTTCTTC
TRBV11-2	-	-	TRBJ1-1	CASSLGAQATEAFF	TGTGCCAGCAGCTTAGGAGCGCAGGCCACTGAAGCTTTCTTT
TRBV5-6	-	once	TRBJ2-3	CASSSRDLTDTQYF	TGTGCCAGCAGCTCCCGGGACCTCACAGATACGCAGTATTTT
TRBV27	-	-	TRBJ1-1	CASPNPRDKGLENTEAFF	TGTGCCAGTCCAAACCCCAGGGATAAGGGCCTAGAAAACACTGAAGCTTTCTTT
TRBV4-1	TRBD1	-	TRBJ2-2	CASSLRQGATGKLFF	TGCGCCAGCAGCCTCCGACAGGGGGCCACCGGGAAGCTGTTTTTT
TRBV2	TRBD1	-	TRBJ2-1	CASSGDSYNEQFF	TGTGCCAGCAGTGGGGACAGTTACAATGAGCAGTTCTTC
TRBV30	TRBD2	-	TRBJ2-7	CAWSSGGSYEQYF	TGTGCCTGGAGTAGCGGGGGTTCCTACGAGCAGTACTTC
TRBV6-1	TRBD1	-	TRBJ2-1	CASSEMTGTYNEQFF	TGTGCCAGCAGTGAAATGACAGGGACCTACAATGAGCAGTTCTTC
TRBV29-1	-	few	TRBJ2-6	CSVVPSGANVLTF	TGCAGCGTTGTTCCCTCTGGGGCCAACGTCCTGACTTTC
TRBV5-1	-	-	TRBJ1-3	CASSLPDSGNTIYF	TGCGCCAGCAGCTTGCCAGATTCTGGAAACACCATATATTTT
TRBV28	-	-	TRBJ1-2	CASSSGGGNYGYTF	TGTGCCAGCAGCTCCGGCGGGGGGAACTATGGCTACACCTTC